This T cell receptor beta chain was observed in a study of beta chain features in type 1 diabetes. Study summary: No patient-donor differences in age, gender, total cells or subset yield. Study results and limitations: Possible PCR preference for shorter templates applied equally to patients and controls. Moderate but significant shortening of TCRB CDR3s was recorded in all four CD4+ subsets from Type 1 diabetes patients.

Germline V gives CDR1 SQVTM, CDR2 ANQGSEA. The CDR3 totals 13 residues. J gave up 3 bases and V 7 bases, and 6 bases lay outside the gene matches. This clone was observed many times. Its antigen is not identified. About 116 mL of blood, on average, came from one heparinised draw per donor. CD4+ naive, central memory, regulatory and stem cell-like memory cells were sorted via CD45RO/CCR7/CD25/CD127/CD95/CD27. Expressed TCRB transcripts got sequenced, as all isolated RNA was reverse transcribed. Generated by immunoSEQ multiplex PCR, the TCRdb table keeps only in-frame clones and is missing some. The sample holds some 350,000 clones; roughly 13% are singletons and the top ten take roughly 0.015%.

The sample comprised naive CD4+ T cells from blood. The chain uses TRBV29-1 and TRBJ2-1, with TRBD1 matching over 7 bases. This receptor was obtained from a woman in her late teens or twenties with type 1 diabetes. CDR3 DNA: TGCAGCGCCCGAGGGGACAGCTACAATGAGCAGTTCTTC. Residues: CSARGDSYNEQFF.